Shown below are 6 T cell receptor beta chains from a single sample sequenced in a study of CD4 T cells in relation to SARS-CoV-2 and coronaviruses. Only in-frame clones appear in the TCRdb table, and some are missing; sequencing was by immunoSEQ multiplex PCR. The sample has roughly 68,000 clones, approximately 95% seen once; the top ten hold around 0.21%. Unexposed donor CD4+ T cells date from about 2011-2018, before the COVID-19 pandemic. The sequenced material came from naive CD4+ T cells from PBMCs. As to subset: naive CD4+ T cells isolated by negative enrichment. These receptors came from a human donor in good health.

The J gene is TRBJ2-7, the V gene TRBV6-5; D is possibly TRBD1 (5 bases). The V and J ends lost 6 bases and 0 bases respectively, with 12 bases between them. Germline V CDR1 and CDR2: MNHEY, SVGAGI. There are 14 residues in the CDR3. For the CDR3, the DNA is TGTGCCAGCAGAACAGGTCTGAGCTCCTACGAGCAGTACTTC. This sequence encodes CASRTGLSSYEQYF.

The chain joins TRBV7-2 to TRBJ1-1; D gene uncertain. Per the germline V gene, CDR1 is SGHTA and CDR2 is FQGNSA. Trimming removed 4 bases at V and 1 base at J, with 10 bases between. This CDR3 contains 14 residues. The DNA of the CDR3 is TGTGCCAGCAGCTATAGCACAGCGAACACTGAAGCTTTCTTT. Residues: CASSYSTANTEAFF.

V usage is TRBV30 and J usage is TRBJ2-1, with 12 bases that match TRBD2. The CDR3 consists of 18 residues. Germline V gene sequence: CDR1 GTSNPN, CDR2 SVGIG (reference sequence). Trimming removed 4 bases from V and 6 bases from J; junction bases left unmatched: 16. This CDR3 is CAWTTSRTSGATLNEQFF. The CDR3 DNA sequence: TGTGCCTGGACCACATCCCGGACTAGCGGGGCGACTCTCAATGAGCAGTTCTTC.

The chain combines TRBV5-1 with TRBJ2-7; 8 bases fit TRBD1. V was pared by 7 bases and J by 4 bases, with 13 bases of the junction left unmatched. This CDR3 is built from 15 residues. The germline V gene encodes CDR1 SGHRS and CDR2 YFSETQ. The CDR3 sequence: CASRREDRGSYEQYF. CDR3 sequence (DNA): TGCGCCAGCCGGAGGGAAGACAGGGGATCATACGAGCAGTACTTC.

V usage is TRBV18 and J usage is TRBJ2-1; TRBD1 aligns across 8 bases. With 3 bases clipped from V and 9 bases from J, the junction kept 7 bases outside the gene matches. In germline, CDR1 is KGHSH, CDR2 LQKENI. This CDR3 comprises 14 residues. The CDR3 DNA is TGTGCCAGCTCACCTGTTGACAGGGGTGGTGAGCAGTTCTTC. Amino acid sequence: CASSPVDRGGEQFF.

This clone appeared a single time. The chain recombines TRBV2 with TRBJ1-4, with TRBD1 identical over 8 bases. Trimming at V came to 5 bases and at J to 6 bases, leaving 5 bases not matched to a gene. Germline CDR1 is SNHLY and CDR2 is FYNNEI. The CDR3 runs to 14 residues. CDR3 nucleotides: TGTGCCAGCAGTCCCGACAGGGGCGATGAAAAACTGTTTTTT. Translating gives CASSPDRGDEKLFF.